Below are 27 T cell receptor beta chains sequenced from a single sample in a study of vaccination effects on CD4 cells after COVID-19. Using viral peptide pools, the ViraFEST assay grew out antigen-specific CD4+ T cells prior to sequencing. With more than 9 days of culture completed, CD4+ T cells were isolated. Nobody among the vaccine recipients had prior SARS-CoV-2 infection (nucleocapsid antibodies were negative). Libraries were prepared by immunoSEQ multiplex PCR; TCRdb keeps only in-frame clonotypes and omits some of them. The sample lists approximately 25,000 clones, 72% occurring once. Antigen specificity for these receptors is unknown. The sequences come from CD4+ T cells from PBMCs cultured with SARS-CoV-2 spike peptides, collected before COVID-19 vaccination. All receptors come from a human donor who received a COVID-19 vaccine.

The V gene is TRBV3-1 (or the pseudogene TRBV3-2), the J gene TRBJ2-7; 8 bases agree with TRBD2. Per the germline V gene, CDR1 is LGHDT and CDR2 is YNNKEL (reference sequence). The ends lost 5 bases at V and 6 bases at J; junction bases unmatched: 9. This CDR3 spans 14 amino acids. The CDR3 reads CASSASGLVREQYF. Written as DNA, the CDR3 is TGTGCCAGCAGCGCCTCGGGACTAGTCCGCGAGCAGTACTTC.

The rearrangement uses TRBV6-1 and TRBJ2-7; D may be TRBD2 (5 bases). This CDR3 is built from 14 residues. V was shortened by 2 bases and J by 3 bases, with 11 bases between the two germline ends. Germline CDR1 reads MNHNS; CDR2 reads SASEGT. The CDR3 sequence is CASSEIVGSYEQYF. The CDR3 coding sequence is TGTGCCAGCAGTGAAATAGTGGGGAGCTACGAGCAGTACTTC.

The chain carries TRBV6-4 and TRBJ1-1, with TRBD1 matching 12 bases. Trimming took 2 bases from V and 0 from J; bases not matched to a gene: 10. Germline V CDR1 and CDR2: MRHNA, SNTAGT. This CDR3 comprises 19 residues. The CDR3 nucleotides read TGTGCCAGCAGTGACCGCCTAAGGGACAGGGGGCGAGTGAACACTGAAGCTTTCTTT. This codes for CASSDRLRDRGRVNTEAFF.

This clone has just a few counts. The chain couples TRBV11-2 to TRBJ1-1; D may be TRBD1 (5 bases). The CDR3 contains 15 residues. The V end lost 4 bases, the J end lost 4 bases, and 16 bases lay between the germline ends. Germline CDR1 is SGHAT and CDR2 is FQNNGV. The CDR3 bases are TGTGCCAGCAGCTCGACAGCAGGTTCCGGCACTGAAGCTTTCTTT. This translates into CASSSTAGSGTEAFF.

V and J are TRBV6-5 and TRBJ2-3, with a tentative D call TRBD2 (7 bases). There are 16 residues in the CDR3. Germline CDR1 is MNHEY and CDR2 is SVGAGI. The ends were cut back, 0 bases at V and 1 base at J, with 11 bases in the middle. This CDR3 is CASSYSGGLGTDTQYF. CDR3 nucleotide sequence: TGTGCCAGCAGTTACTCGGGGGGGCTCGGCACAGATACGCAGTATTTT.

V gene TRBV5-4 combines with J gene TRBJ1-1; 8 bases are shared with TRBD1. The germline gives CDR1 SGHNT, CDR2 YYREEE (reference sequence). The CDR3 is 13 amino acids. The ends lost 4 bases at V and 7 bases at J; junction bases unmatched: 6. CDR3 protein: CASSPRGLVEAFF. Written as DNA, the CDR3 is TGTGCCAGCAGCCCCAGGGGGCTTGTTGAAGCTTTCTTT.

The J gene is TRBJ1-4, the V gene TRBV2; TRBD1 agrees at 9 bases. This CDR3 is built from 14 residues. J was trimmed by 6 bases and V by 7 bases; bases with no gene match: 6. Germline V gives CDR1 SNHLY, CDR2 FYNNEI. CDR3 in amino acids: CASTTGTGYEKLFF. For the CDR3, the DNA is TGTGCCAGCACCACCGGGACAGGGTATGAAAAACTGTTTTTT.

In this sample, this clone turned up a few times. The chain employs TRBV19 and TRBJ2-1, with 7 bases identical to TRBD1. The germline CDR1 and CDR2 sequences are LNHDA and SQIVND (reference sequence). This CDR3 is built from 17 residues. V lost 7 bases, J lost 1 base, and 13 bases stayed unmatched. The CDR3, as DNA: TGTGCCAGTACCATTGGAGAATACAGGGGTTCCTACAATGAGCAGTTCTTC. Its translation is CASTIGEYRGSYNEQFF.

The J gene is TRBJ2-5, the V gene TRBV11-2; 8 bases agree with TRBD1. V lost 5 bases, J lost 7 bases, and 12 bases stayed unmatched. The CDR3 covers 15 residues. CDR1 and CDR2 (germline): SGHAT, FQNNGV. The CDR3 sequence is CASSVDRGGPWTQYF. The CDR3 nucleotides read TGTGCCAGCAGCGTCGACAGGGGCGGGCCATGGACCCAGTACTTC. The full variable domain, rest sourced from reference TRBV11-2 and TRBJ2-5, is EAGVAQSPRYKIIEKRQSVAFWCNPISGHATLYWYQQILGQGPKLLIQFQNNGVVDDSQLPKDRFSAERLKGVDSTLKIQPAKLEDSAVYLCASSVDRGGPWTQYFGPGTRLLVL.

The V call is TRBV5-4, the J call TRBJ1-3, with unresolved D. The CDR3 runs to 15 residues. Germline V CDR1 and CDR2: SGHNT, YYREEE (reference sequence). Trimming left V 0 bases short and J 0 bases short, with 7 bases between. This chain's CDR3 is CASSLGTDSGNTIYF. CDR3 coding DNA: TGTGCCAGCAGCTTGGGTACAGACTCTGGAAACACCATATATTTT.

The gene calls are TRBV19 and TRBJ1-2, with D possibly being TRBD1 (5 bases). The CDR3 contains 14 residues. The V end was cut by 4 bases, the J end by 8 bases, with 17 bases between. Germline V CDR1 and CDR2: LNHDA, SQIVND (reference sequence). CDR3 DNA: TGTGCCAGTAGTAACTCAATAGGGGCCTGGGGCTACACCTTC. As protein: CASSNSIGAWGYTF.

Within the sample, this clone is large. The CDR3 nucleotides read TGTGCCAGCAGCCTCAGGGGGCAGGATGGCTACACCTTC. This codes for CASSLRGQDGYTF. The gene calls are TRBV27 and TRBJ1-2; TRBD1 aligns across 8 bases. This CDR3 has 13 residues. J was trimmed by 6 bases and V by 6 bases; bases with no gene match: 6. CDR1 and CDR2 from the germline V gene are MNHEY and SMNVEV (reference sequence).

The rearrangement uses TRBV5-1 and TRBJ2-6; D unresolved. Looked up from germline, CDR1 is SGHRS and CDR2 is YFSETQ. Trimming stripped 3 bases from V and 4 bases from J, with 14 bases between. CDR3 length: 16 amino acids. CDR3 protein: CASSSPELAGANVLTF. The CDR3 DNA is TGCGCCAGCAGCTCCCCTGAGTTGGCCGGGGCCAACGTCCTGACTTTC.

This chain joins TRBV6-2 or TRBV6-3 and TRBJ2-6, with no clear D. Germline CDR1 MNHEY, CDR2 SVGEGT. V lost 0 bases and J lost 1, with 4 bases in between. CDR3 length equals 15 residues. The DNA for the CDR3 is TGTGCCAGCAGTTACTCCCCATCTGGGGCCAACGTCCTGACTTTC. Encoded protein: CASSYSPSGANVLTF.

The chain has TRBV12-3 or TRBV12-4 and TRBJ2-7; D ambiguous. The CDR3 extends over 11 amino acids. The V and J ends lost 5 bases and 4 bases respectively, with 6 bases between them. The CDR3 protein is CASSPSYEQYF. The CDR3 DNA sequence: TGTGCCAGCAGTCCCTCTTACGAGCAGTACTTC.

The gene calls are TRBV18 and TRBJ2-5; no definite D call. CDR1 is KGHSH, CDR2 LQKENI, per germline. V was clipped by 3 bases and J by 5 bases, with 16 bases between them. CDR3 length: 15 amino acids. The CDR3 DNA sequence: TGTGCCAGCTCACCCCGCCCCCCGGGCCGGGAGACCCAGTACTTC. This translates into CASSPRPPGRETQYF.

This chain uses TRBV27 with TRBJ2-2, with D maybe TRBD2 (7 bases). The germline gives CDR1 MNHEY, CDR2 SMNVEV (reference sequence). The CDR3 sequence is 14 residues long. Trimming cost V 7 bases and J 6 bases, with 15 bases left between them. The CDR3 loop reads CASTLREGAGELFF. CDR3 bases: TGTGCCAGCACTTTGAGGGAGGGGGCCGGGGAGCTGTTTTTT.

This chain joins TRBV3-1 (or the pseudogene TRBV3-2) and TRBJ2-3; D tentatively reads TRBD1 or TRBD2 (7 bases each). The CDR3 covers 16 residues. V lost 1 base and J lost 5, with 16 bases in between. Germline-derived CDR1 and CDR2 are LGHDT and YNNKEL (reference sequence). The CDR3 sequence: CASSQARGGGRDTQYF. CDR3 DNA: TGTGCCAGCAGCCAAGCCAGGGGGGGCGGGAGAGATACGCAGTATTTT.

The chain uses TRBV5-1 and TRBJ2-2; the match to TRBD1 covers 7 bases. The CDR3 totals 16 residues. J was trimmed by 3 bases and V by 5 bases; bases with no gene match: 10. Germline V gene lookup returns CDR1 SGHRS and CDR2 YFSETQ. The CDR3 region has the DNA TGCGCCAGCAGTTTACGACAGGGTAGGGACACCGGGGAGCTGTTTTTT. It yields the protein CASSLRQGRDTGELFF.

This sequence joins TRBV4-2 and TRBJ2-2; 9 nucleotides line up with TRBD1. From germline, CDR1 is LGHNA and CDR2 YNFKEQ. V was pared by 2 bases and J by 4 bases, with 11 bases of the junction left unmatched. This CDR3 spans 18 amino acids. The CDR3 coding sequence is TGTGCCAGCAGCCAAAAATCGACCGGGACAGGGCCCACCGGGGAGCTGTTTTTT. Translated, it gives CASSQKSTGTGPTGELFF.

This chain uses TRBV4-1 with TRBJ1-2; D is unclear. The CDR3 sequence is 14 residues long. CDR1 is MGHRA, CDR2 YSYEKL, per germline. The V gene lost 4 bases and the J gene lost 5 bases, with 14 bases spanning the gap. CDR3: CASSPDFGGYGYTF. CDR3 coding DNA: TGCGCCAGCAGCCCCGATTTCGGTGGGTATGGCTACACCTTC.

The chain joins TRBV6-5 to TRBJ2-5; 7 bases match TRBD1. Germline trimming cut 6 bases from V and 2 bases from J; bases unmatched to any gene: 6. This CDR3 contains 14 residues. CDR1 and CDR2 (germline): MNHEY, SVGAGI. The CDR3: CASSYGTAQETQYF. The CDR3 region has the DNA TGTGCCAGCAGCTACGGGACAGCTCAAGAGACCCAGTACTTC.

This clone was observed a handful of times. The V and J genes are TRBV7-2 and TRBJ2-3; no clear D gene. Trimming removed 3 bases from V and 0 bases from J, with 4 bases in between. CDR1 is SGHTA and CDR2 is FQGNSA in the germline V gene. This CDR3 is 13 amino acids long. CDR3 protein: CASSLMSTDTQYF. Here the CDR3 DNA reads TGTGCCAGCAGCTTGATGAGCACAGATACGCAGTATTTT. The entire variable domain, with the rest obtained from reference TRBV7-2 and TRBJ2-3, is as follows: GAGVSQSPSNKVTEKGKDVELRCDPISGHTALYWYRQSLGQGLEFLIYFQGNSAPDKSGLPSDRFSAERTGGSVSTLTIQRTQQEDSAVYLCASSLMSTDTQYFGPGTRLTVL.

The V gene is TRBV5-6, the J gene TRBJ1-4; tentatively, D is TRBD1 (6 bases). This CDR3 has 15 amino acids. Trimming removed 4 bases at V and 0 bases at J, with 10 bases between. Germline values: CDR1 SGHDT, CDR2 YYEEEE. The CDR3 spells CASSKGQTTNEKLFF. The CDR3 DNA reads TGTGCCAGCAGCAAGGGACAAACAACTAATGAAAAACTGTTTTTT.

This clone has more than one count but fewer than ten. The chain joins TRBV11-1 to TRBJ1-6; D not certain. The length of the CDR3 is 12 residues. V was pared by 5 bases and J by 4 bases, with 3 bases between. Germline CDR1 and CDR2: SGHAT and FQDESV (reference sequence). The CDR3 spells CASSQYNSPLHF. CDR3 in DNA: TGTGCCAGCAGCCAATATAATTCACCCCTCCACTTT.

The genes are TRBV29-1 and TRBJ2-5, with TRBD2 matching 13 bases. The length of the CDR3 is 15 residues. Germline V gene sequence: CDR1 SQVTM, CDR2 ANQGSEA. V lost 4 bases and J lost 1; bases outside the gene matches: 3. The CDR3 here is CSVVTSGGFQETQYF. DNA of the CDR3: TGCAGCGTTGTGACTAGCGGGGGGTTCCAAGAGACCCAGTACTTC.

Of note for this clone: One end of the junction is discordant with germline, which a read error may explain. The CDR3 DNA reads as TGTGCCAGCAGCGAAGAGGGAGGCTTTGCCTACGAGCAGTACTTC. The encoded protein is CASSEEGGFAYEQYF. This chain links TRBV6-1 with TRBJ2-7, with D perhaps TRBD2 (6 bases). Germline-derived CDR1 and CDR2 are MNHNS and SASEGT. The CDR3 covers 15 residues.